Sequencing of this T cell receptor beta chain was carried out in a study of post-analysis software for immune sequencing data. Prepared libraries of TCR beta cDNA carried unique molecular identifiers. Starting from about 0.98 to 11 million T cells, the study yielded about 500,000 cDNA molecules. TCRdb recomputed calls from the PCR reads with MiXCR, one row per CDR3 protein. Of about 160,000 distinct CDR3 sequences in the sample, 35% to 40% were seen once. Specimen: blood, collected after autologous hematopoietic stem cell transplantation. This TCR derives from a girl aged 5 to 17 with multiple sclerosis.

CDR3: CAYAASSGTTDTQYF. The CDR3 DNA is TGTGCCTACGCTGCCTCTAGCGGAACCACAGATACGCAGTATTTT. The chain combines TRBV6-4 with TRBJ2-3, with TRBD2 matching 7 bases. Losses at the gene ends were 11 bases for V and 2 bases for J; bases not matched to a gene: 13. Germline V lookup: CDR1 MRHNA, CDR2 SNTAGT. This CDR3 region has 15 residues.